Detailed here is one TCR beta chain. Its specificity is unknown. The sample comes from a study of a mutant IDH1 vaccine in newly diagnosed glioma. Overall study context: Those enrolled had earlier been treated with radiotherapy, temozolomide, or both, mostly both.

Overall study findings and caveats: Pseudoprogression appeared unlinked to shifts in leading peripheral T cell clonotypes. Immune responses induced by vaccination arose in 93.3% of the patients.

Sequencing used immunoSEQ multiplex PCR; TCRdb keeps in-frame clones, though not all of them. Of about 70,000 clones in the sample, around four fifths were seen once. Stated time point: baseline, week 1 (first vaccination visit). As to treatment: pre-vaccination baseline after standard-of-care therapy. Each donor presented with a new WHO grade 3 or 4 astrocytoma that tested IDH1-mutant and showed ATRX loss. Germline CDR1 reads LGHNA; CDR2 reads YNFKEQ. The J segment lost 5 bases and the V segment lost 1 base, leaving 5 bases of the junction unmatched. This CDR3 is 17 amino acids long. The clonotype comes from a woman aged 18-30 years with glioma. Some clones in this sample may be carry-over from other donors' samples. Sequencing was performed on peripheral blood mononuclear cells (PBMCs), taken from a glioma patient treated with radiotherapy, temozolomide or both. V gene TRBV4-2 combines with J gene TRBJ2-1, with 13 bases lining up with TRBD2. The DNA for the CDR3 is TGTGCCAGCAGCCAAGGGAGGGGACTAGCGGGGAACAATGAGCAGTTCTTC. This gives the protein CASSQGRGLAGNNEQFF.